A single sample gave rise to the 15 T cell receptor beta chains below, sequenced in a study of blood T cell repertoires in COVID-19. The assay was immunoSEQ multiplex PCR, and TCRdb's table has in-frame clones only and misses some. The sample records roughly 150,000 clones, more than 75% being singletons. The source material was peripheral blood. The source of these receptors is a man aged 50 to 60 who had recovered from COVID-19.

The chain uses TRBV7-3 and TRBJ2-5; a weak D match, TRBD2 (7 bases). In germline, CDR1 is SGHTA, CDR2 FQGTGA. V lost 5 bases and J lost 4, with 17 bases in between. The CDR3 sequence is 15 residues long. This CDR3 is CASSRNSGGGETQYF. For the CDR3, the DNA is TGTGCCAGCAGCCGCAACTCGGGGGGCGGAGAGACCCAGTACTTC.

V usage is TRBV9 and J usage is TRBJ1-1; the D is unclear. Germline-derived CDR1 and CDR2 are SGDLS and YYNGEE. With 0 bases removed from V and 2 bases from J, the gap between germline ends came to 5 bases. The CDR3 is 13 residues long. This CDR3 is CASSVVSNTEAFF. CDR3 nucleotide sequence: TGTGCCAGCAGCGTAGTCAGTAACACTGAAGCTTTCTTT. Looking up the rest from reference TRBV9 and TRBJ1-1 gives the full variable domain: DSGVTQTPKHLITATGQRVTLRCSPRSGDLSVYWYQQSLDQGLQFLIQYYNGEERAKGNILERFSAQQFPDLHSELNLSSLELGDSALYFCASSVVSNTEAFFGQGTRLTVV.

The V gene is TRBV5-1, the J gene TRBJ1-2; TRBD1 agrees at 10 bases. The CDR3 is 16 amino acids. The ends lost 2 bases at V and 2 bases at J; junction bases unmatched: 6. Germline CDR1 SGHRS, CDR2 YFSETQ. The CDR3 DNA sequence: TGCGCCAGCAGCTTCCGGGACAGGGGCCTGAACTATGGCTACACCTTC. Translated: CASSFRDRGLNYGYTF. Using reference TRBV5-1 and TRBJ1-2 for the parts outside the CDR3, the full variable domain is KAGVTQTPRYLIKTRGQQVTLSCSPISGHRSVSWYQQTPGQGLQFLFEYFSETQRNKGNFPGRFSGRQFSNSRSEMNVSTLELGDSALYLCASSFRDRGLNYGYTFGSGTRLTVV.

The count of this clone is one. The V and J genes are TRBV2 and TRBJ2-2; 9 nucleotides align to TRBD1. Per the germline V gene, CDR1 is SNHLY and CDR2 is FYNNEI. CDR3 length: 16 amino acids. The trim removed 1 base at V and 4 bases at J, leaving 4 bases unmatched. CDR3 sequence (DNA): TGTGCCAGCAGTGAAGTGGGACAGGGCCTCACCGGGGAGCTGTTTTTT. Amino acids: CASSEVGQGLTGELFF. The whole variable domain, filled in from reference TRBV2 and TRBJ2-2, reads EPEVTQTPSHQVTQMGQEVILRCVPISNHLYFYWYRQILGQKVEFLVSFYNNEISEKSEIFDDQFSVERPDGSNFTLKIRSTKLEDSAMYFCASSEVGQGLTGELFFGEGSRLTVL.

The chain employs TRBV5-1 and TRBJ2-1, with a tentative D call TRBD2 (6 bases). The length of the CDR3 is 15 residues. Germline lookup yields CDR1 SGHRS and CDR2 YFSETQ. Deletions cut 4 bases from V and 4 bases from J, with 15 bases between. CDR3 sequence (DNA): TGCGCCAGCAGCATGACTAGTTCCCTATACAATGAGCAGTTCTTC. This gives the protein CASSMTSSLYNEQFF. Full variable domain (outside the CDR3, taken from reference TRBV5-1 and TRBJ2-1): KAGVTQTPRYLIKTRGQQVTLSCSPISGHRSVSWYQQTPGQGLQFLFEYFSETQRNKGNFPGRFSGRQFSNSRSEMNVSTLELGDSALYLCASSMTSSLYNEQFFGPGTRLTVL.

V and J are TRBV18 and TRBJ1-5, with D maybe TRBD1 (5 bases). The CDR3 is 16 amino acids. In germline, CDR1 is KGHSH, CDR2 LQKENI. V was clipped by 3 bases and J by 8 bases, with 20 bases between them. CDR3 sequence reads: CASSPRDSLPLEPQHF. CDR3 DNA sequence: TGTGCCAGCTCACCCCGGGACTCACTTCCCCTGGAGCCCCAGCATTTT.

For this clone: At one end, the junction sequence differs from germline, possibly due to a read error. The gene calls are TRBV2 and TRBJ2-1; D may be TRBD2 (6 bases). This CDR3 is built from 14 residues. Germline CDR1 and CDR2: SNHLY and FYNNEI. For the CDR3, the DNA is TGTGCCAGCAGTGAAGTCGCTGTAGCGGCAAGTGGGGTCTTC. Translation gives CASSEVAVAASGVF.

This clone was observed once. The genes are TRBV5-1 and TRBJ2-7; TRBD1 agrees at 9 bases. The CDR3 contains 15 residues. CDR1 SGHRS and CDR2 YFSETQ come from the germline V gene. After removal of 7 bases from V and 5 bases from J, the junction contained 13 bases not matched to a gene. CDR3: CASRPSGTGIDEQYF. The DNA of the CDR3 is TGCGCCAGCCGCCCCTCCGGGACAGGGATCGACGAGCAGTACTTC.

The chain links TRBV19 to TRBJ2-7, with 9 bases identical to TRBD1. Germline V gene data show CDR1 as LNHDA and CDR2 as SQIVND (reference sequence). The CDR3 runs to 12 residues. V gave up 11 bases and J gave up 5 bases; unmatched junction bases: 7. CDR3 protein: CAASGTGNEQYF. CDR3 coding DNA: TGTGCCGCCTCCGGGACAGGGAACGAGCAGTACTTC.

The CDR3 spells CASSMDTNTEAFF. The CDR3 region has the DNA TGTGCCAGTAGTATGGACACTAACACTGAAGCTTTCTTT. The J gene is TRBJ1-1, the V gene TRBV19; D might be TRBD1 (5 bases). This CDR3 has 13 residues. V was shortened by 3 bases and J by 2 bases, with 7 bases between the two germline ends. Germline assignment: CDR1 LNHDA and CDR2 SQIVND (reference sequence).

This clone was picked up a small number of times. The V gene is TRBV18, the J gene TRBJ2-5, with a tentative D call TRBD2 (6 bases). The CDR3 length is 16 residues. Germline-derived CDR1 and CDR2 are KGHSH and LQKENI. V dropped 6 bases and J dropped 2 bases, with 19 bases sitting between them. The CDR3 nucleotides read TGTGCCAGCTCGCACGGACCGGGACTGACGCAAGAGACCCAGTACTTC. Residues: CASSHGPGLTQETQYF.

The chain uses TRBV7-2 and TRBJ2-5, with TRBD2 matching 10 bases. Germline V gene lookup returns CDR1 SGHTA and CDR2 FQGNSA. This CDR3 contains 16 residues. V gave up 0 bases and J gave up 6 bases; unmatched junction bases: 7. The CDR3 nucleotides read TGTGCCAGCAGCTTAGCCACTAGCGGGGTAGCGAAGACCCAGTACTTC. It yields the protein CASSLATSGVAKTQYF.

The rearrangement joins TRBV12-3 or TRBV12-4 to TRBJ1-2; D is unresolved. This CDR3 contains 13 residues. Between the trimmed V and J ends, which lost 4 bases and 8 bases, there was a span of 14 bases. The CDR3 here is CASSSRGMQGYTF. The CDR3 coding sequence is TGTGCCAGCAGTTCCCGAGGGATGCAAGGCTACACCTTC.

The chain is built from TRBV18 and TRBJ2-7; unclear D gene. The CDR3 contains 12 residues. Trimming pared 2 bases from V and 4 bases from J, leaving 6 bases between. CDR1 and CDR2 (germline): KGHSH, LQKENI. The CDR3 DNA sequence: TGTGCCAGCTCACCAACGGAGTACGAGCAGTACTTC. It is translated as CASSPTEYEQYF. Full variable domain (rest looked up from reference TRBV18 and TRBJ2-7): NAGVMQNPRHLVRRRGQEARLRCSPMKGHSHVYWYRQLPEEGLKFMVYLQKENIIDESGMPKERFSAEFPKEGPSILRIQQVVRGDSAAYFCASSPTEYEQYFGPGTRLTVT.

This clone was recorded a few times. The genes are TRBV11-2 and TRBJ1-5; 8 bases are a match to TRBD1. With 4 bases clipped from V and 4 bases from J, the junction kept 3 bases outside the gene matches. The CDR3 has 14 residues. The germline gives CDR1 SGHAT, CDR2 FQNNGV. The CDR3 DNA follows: TGTGCCAGCAGCTCAACAGGGGGTAATCAGCCCCAGCATTTT. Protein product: CASSSTGGNQPQHF.